This T cell receptor beta chain was captured by sequencing in a study of blood T cell repertoires in COVID-19. For the study at large: Samples of COVID-19 (acute and convalescent) were obtained from the United States, Italy and Spain. Sources were T cells, B-cell-depleted T cells, or PBMCs; the material itself was cDNA or gDNA.

Authors' data handling: Amplification of reference gene primers provided the estimated nucleated cell counts. Assay: immunoSEQ multiplex PCR; the TCRdb copy retains only in-frame clones and omits some. That table gives V, J and clone size, and the DNA gave D and trimming. The table shows about 270,000 clones, with less than 85% occurring only once. The V end lost 8 bases, the J end lost 4 bases, and 11 bases lay between the germline ends. The germline V gene encodes CDR1 DFQATT and CDR2 SNEGSKA (reference sequence). The CDR3 runs to 11 residues. This chain joins TRBV20-1 and TRBJ1-1; unclear D gene. The source material was peripheral blood. The clonotype originates from a woman aged 18-29 years with acute or convalescent COVID-19. The CDR3 sequence is CSQPSPTEAFF. The CDR3 DNA is TGCAGTCAACCAAGCCCCACTGAAGCTTTCTTT.